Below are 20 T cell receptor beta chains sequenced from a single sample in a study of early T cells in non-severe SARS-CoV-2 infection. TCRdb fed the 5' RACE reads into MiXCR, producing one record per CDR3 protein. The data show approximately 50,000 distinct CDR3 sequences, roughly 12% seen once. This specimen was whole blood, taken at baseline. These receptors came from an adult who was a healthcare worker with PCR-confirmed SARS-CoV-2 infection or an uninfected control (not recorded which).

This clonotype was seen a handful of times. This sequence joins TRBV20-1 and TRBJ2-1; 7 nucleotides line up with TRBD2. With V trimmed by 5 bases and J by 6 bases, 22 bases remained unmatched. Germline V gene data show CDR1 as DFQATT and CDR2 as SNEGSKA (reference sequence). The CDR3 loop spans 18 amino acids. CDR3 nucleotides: TGCAGTGCTCCAACCTCCGGGAGGCCGCCAATCGTTCCCAATGAGCAGTTCTTC. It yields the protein CSAPTSGRPPIVPNEQFF.

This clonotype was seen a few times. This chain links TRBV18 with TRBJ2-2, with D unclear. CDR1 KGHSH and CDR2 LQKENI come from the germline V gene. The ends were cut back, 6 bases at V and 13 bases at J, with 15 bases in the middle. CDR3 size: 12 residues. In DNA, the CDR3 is TGTGCCAGCTCCCCCTTTGATGGGCGGCTGTTTTTT. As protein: CASSPFDGRLFF.

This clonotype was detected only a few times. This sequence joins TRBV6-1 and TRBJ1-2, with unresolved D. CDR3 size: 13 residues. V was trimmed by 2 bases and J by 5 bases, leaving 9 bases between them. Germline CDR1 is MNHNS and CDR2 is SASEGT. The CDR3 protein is CASSERINYGYTF. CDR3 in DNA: TGTGCCAGCAGTGAACGCATTAATTATGGCTACACCTTC.

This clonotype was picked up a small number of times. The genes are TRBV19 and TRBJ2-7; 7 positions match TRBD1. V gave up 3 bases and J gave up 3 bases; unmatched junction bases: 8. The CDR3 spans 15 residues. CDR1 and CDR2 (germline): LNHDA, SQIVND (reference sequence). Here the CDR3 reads CASSMGRGPFYEQYF. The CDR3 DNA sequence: TGTGCCAGTAGTATGGGAAGGGGGCCGTTCTACGAGCAGTACTTC.

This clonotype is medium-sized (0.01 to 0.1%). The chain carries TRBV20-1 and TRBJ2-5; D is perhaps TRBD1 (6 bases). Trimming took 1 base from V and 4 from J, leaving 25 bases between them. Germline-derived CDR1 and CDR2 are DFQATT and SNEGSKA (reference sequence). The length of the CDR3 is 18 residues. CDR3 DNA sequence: TGCAGTGCTAGAGCCCATCGACAGGTGAAGGGAATGGGAGAGACCCAGTACTTC. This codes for CSARAHRQVKGMGETQYF.

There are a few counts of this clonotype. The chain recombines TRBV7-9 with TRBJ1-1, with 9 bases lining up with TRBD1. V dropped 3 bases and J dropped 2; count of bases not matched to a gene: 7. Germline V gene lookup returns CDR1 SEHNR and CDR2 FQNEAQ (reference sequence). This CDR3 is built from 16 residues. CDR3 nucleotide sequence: TGTGCCAGCAGCTTCCCCCGGGACAGGGCCAACACTGAAGCTTTCTTT. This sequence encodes CASSFPRDRANTEAFF. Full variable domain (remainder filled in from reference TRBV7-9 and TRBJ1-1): DTGVSQNPRHKITKRGQNVTFRCDPISEHNRLYWYRQTLGQGPEFLTYFQNEAQLEKSRLLSDRFSAERPKGSFSTLEIQRTEQGDSAMYLCASSFPRDRANTEAFFGQGTRLTVV.

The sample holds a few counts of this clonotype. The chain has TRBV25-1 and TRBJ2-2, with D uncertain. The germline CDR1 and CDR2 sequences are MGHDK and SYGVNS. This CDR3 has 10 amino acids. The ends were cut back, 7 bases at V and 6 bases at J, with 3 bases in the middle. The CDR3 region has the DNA TGTGCCAGCATTGCCGGGGAGCTGTTTTTT. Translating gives CASIAGELFF.

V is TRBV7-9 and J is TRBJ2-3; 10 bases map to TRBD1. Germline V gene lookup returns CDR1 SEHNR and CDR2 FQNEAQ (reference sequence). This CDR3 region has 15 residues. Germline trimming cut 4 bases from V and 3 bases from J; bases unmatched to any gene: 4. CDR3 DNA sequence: TGTGCCAGCAGCTACGGGACAGGGGAAACAGATACGCAGTATTTT. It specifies CASSYGTGETDTQYF.

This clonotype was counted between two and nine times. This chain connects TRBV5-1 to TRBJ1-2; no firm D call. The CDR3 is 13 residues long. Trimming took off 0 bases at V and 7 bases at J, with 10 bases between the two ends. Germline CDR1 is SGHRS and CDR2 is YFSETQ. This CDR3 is CASSLVVAGGYTF. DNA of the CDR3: TGCGCCAGCAGCTTGGTAGTCGCAGGTGGCTACACCTTC.

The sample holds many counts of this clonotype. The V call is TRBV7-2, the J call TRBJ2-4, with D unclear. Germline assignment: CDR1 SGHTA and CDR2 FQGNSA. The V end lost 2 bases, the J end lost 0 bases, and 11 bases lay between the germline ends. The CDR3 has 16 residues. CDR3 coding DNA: TGTGCCAGCAGCTTAACAAGGGATCAAGCCAAAAACATTCAGTACTTC. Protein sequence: CASSLTRDQAKNIQYF.

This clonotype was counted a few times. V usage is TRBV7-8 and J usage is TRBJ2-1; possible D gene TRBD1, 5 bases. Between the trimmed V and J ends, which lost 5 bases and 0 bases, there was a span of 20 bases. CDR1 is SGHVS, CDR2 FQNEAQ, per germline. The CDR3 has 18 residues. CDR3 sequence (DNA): TGTGCCAGCAGCCAAAACTCAGGACATTTTAGCTCCTACAATGAGCAGTTCTTC. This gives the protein CASSQNSGHFSSYNEQFF.

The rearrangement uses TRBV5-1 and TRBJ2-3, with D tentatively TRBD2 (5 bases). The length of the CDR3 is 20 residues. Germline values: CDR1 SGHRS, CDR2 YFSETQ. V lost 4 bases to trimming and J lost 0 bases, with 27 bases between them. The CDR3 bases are TGCGCCAGCAGCCCGGCGGGCGGCGGGCCGAGGCGATCTAGCACAGATACGCAGTATTTT. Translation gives CASSPAGGGPRRSSTDTQYF.

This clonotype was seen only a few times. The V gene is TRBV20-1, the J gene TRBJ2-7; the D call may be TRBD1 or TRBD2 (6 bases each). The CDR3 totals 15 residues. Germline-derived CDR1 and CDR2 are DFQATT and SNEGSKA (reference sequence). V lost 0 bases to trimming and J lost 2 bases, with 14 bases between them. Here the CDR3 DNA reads TGCAGTGCTAGAGAGGGAGGAGGGGGAGCCTACGAGCAGTACTTC. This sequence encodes CSAREGGGGAYEQYF.

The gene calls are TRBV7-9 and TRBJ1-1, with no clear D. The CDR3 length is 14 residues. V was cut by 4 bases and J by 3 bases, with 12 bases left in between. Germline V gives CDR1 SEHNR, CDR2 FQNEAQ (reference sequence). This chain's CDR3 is CASSYTSGDTEAFF. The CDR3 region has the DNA TGTGCCAGCAGCTACACGTCTGGGGACACTGAAGCTTTCTTT. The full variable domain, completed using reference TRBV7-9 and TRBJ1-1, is DTGVSQNPRHKITKRGQNVTFRCDPISEHNRLYWYRQTLGQGPEFLTYFQNEAQLEKSRLLSDRFSAERPKGSFSTLEIQRTEQGDSAMYLCASSYTSGDTEAFFGQGTRLTVV.

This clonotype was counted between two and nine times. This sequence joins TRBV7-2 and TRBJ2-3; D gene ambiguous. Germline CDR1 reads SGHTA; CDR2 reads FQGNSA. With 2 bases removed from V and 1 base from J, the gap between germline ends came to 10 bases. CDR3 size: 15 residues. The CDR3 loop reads CASSLTGSRTDTQYF. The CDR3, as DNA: TGTGCCAGCAGCTTAACGGGTTCACGCACAGATACGCAGTATTTT.

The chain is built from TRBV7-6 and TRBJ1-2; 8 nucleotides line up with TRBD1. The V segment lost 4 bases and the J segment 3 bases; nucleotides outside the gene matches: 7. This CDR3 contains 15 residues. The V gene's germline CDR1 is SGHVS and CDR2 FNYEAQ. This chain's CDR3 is CASSSRTGRDYGYTF. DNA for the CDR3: TGTGCCAGCAGCTCGCGGACAGGGAGAGACTATGGCTACACCTTC.

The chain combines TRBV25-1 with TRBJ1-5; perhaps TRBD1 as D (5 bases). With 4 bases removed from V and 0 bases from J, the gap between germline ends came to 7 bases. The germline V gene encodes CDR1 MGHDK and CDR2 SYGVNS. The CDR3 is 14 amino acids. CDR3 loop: CASSGQYSNQPQHF. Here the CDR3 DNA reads TGTGCCAGCAGTGGACAGTATAGCAATCAGCCCCAGCATTTT.

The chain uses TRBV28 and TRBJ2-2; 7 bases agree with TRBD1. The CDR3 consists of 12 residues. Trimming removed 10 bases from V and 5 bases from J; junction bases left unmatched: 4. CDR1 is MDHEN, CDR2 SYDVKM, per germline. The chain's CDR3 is CATGQRTGELFF. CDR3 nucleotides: TGTGCCACGGGACAGAGGACCGGGGAGCTGTTTTTT.

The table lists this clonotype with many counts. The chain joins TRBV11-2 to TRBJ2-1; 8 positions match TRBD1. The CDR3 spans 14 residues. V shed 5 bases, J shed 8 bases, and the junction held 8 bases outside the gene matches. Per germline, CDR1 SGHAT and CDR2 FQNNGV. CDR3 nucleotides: TGTGCCAGCAGCAAAGGACAGGGTTCGGATGAGCAGTTCTTC. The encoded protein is CASSKGQGSDEQFF.

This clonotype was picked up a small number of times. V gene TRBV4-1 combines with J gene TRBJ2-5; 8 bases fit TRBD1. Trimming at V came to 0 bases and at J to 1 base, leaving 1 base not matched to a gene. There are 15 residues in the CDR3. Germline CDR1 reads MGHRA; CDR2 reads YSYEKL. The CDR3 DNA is TGCGCCAGCAGCCAAGATACAGGGGGCCAAGAGACCCAGTACTTC. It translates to CASSQDTGGQETQYF.